These T cell receptor beta chains were read from a single sample in a study of T cells expressing NK-cell markers. Reanalyzing the 5' RACE reads, TCRdb keeps one entry per CDR3 protein, without DNA. The sample shows 200,000 to 300,000 distinct CDR3 sequences, and around 0.42% sits with its ten largest clones. Sequenced input: blood T cells: a sorted CD56 or NKG2C T cell subset, CD4+ or CD8+ T cells, or bulk PBMC T cells (not recorded which). These TCRs come from a man between 18 and 35 years old in good health. Both conserved end residues are part of each CDR3. Fields, in order: J gene, V gene, CDR3 protein.

J: TRBJ2-7
V: TRBV28
CDR3: CASSNRGIGEQYF

J: TRBJ1-6
V: TRBV12-3/TRBV12-4
CDR3: CASSLQSPLHF

J: TRBJ1-1
V: TRBV12-3/TRBV12-4
CDR3: CASSLDAGRRAFF

J: TRBJ2-3
V: TRBV11-3
CDR3: CASSQGGSVTDTQYF

J: TRBJ2-1
V: TRBV6-5
CDR3: CASSSIAGAGNEQFF

J: TRBJ2-2
V: TRBV20-1
CDR3: CSEVGGPTGELFF

J: TRBJ2-3
V: TRBV20-1
CDR3: CSAGLAGGETDTQYF

J: TRBJ2-1
V: TRBV20-1
CDR3: CSARDSHRFGEQFF

J: TRBJ1-3
V: TRBV13
CDR3: CASSLQGTGNTIYF

J: TRBJ2-1
V: TRBV28
CDR3: CASSSGGLAGYGNEQFF

J: TRBJ1-2
V: TRBV19
CDR3: CASGENPNYGYTF

J: TRBJ2-3
V: TRBV11-2
CDR3: CASSSPRGGPLSTQYF

J: TRBJ2-7
V: TRBV7-6
CDR3: CASSLVGREQYF

J: TRBJ2-7
V: TRBV28
CDR3: CASSFRDRVLFEQYF

J: TRBJ2-1
V: TRBV12-3/TRBV12-4
CDR3: CASSFVAVGTSGSGEQFF

J: TRBJ1-1
V: TRBV20-1
CDR3: CSASLLRPQAFF